The present entry profiles one TCR beta chain with its context. The antigen is not known. The sample belongs to a study of shared clonotypes between healthy human individuals. Study details: Three plates were used per donor for CD4 naive, three for CD4 memory, two for CD8 naive and one for CD8 memory.

The assay was immunoSEQ multiplex PCR, and TCRdb's table has in-frame clones only and misses some. The sample carries 1.5 million to 1.9 million clones, around 98% recorded once. Study-level results: Naive subsets generally had larger estimated richness than memory subsets.

The receptor was isolated from a man between 25 and 39 years old in good health. Sample: naive CD4+ T cells sorted from blood. Documented subset: CD45RA+ positively selected.

CDR3 protein: CASSLAGTIYEQYF. CDR3 sequence (DNA): TGTGCCAGCAGCTTGGCAGGAACGATATACGAGCAGTACTTC. This rearrangement joins TRBV5-5 to TRBJ2-7; D is unresolved. This CDR3 comprises 14 residues. Trimming shortened V by 0 bases and J by 4 bases, and 11 bases separated the two germline ends. CDR1 is SGHKS and CDR2 is YYEKEE in the germline V gene (reference sequence).